This entry lists 13 T cell receptor beta chains sequenced from one sample in a study of blood T cells in healthy people across ages. Together with a sample-barcoded 5' primer, a J-beta primer mix was included in a second PCR lasting roughly 6 to 12 cycles. From the 5' RACE reads, TCRdb called clonotypes with MiXCR, one entry per CDR3 protein. The sample records more than 750,000 distinct CDR3 sequences, almost 30% being singletons. These data are also associated with another study on T cells of mothers and their children.

Material: blood. The receptors were sampled from a woman in her 40s in good health.

This clonotype occurred many times. The chain recombines TRBV27 with TRBJ1-1; D may be TRBD1 (5 bases). In germline, CDR1 is MNHEY, CDR2 SMNVEV (reference sequence). The CDR3 length is 15 residues. Between the trimmed V and J ends, which lost 2 bases and 1 base, there was a span of 11 bases. CDR3 sequence (DNA): TGTGCCAGCAGTTTAACCTCGACAGCGAACACTGAAGCTTTCTTT. Residues: CASSLTSTANTEAFF.

The genes are TRBV6-7 and TRBJ2-7; no definite D call. TRBV6-7 counts as an open reading frame of uncertain function. The CDR3 covers 11 residues. The V and J ends lost 8 bases and 2 bases respectively, with 7 bases between them. CDR3 coding DNA: TGTGCCAGCTGGTTTCCCTACGAGCAGTACTTC. Its protein product is CASWFPYEQYF.

This clonotype has at least ten counts. The rearrangement joins TRBV5-5 to TRBJ2-7; perhaps TRBD2 as D (6 bases). From germline, CDR1 is SGHKS and CDR2 YYEKEE (reference sequence). The CDR3 totals 15 residues. V lost 2 bases and J lost 5, with 17 bases in between. CDR3 amino acids: CASSLLARTTHEQYF. In nucleotides, the CDR3 is TGTGCCAGCAGCTTACTAGCAAGGACGACCCACGAGCAGTACTTC.

This clonotype was detected a few times. This rearrangement joins TRBV27 to TRBJ1-2; 10 bases are a match to TRBD1. CDR1 and CDR2 from the germline V gene are MNHEY and SMNVEV (reference sequence). V shed 4 bases, J shed 2 bases, and the junction held 10 bases outside the gene matches. This CDR3 is 17 amino acids long. The CDR3 protein is CASSSETGTGVNYGYTF. DNA for the CDR3: TGTGCCAGCAGTTCGGAGACCGGGACAGGGGTCAACTATGGCTACACCTTC.

The chain carries TRBV6-5 and TRBJ2-5; tentatively, D is TRBD2 (5 bases). The germline V gene encodes CDR1 MNHEY and CDR2 SVGAGI. V lost 7 bases to trimming and J lost 2 bases, with 11 bases between them. The CDR3 spans 13 residues. The CDR3 protein is CASMRVGQETQYF. The DNA for the CDR3 is TGTGCCAGCATGAGGGTGGGTCAAGAGACCCAGTACTTC.

The chain carries TRBV28 and TRBJ2-2, with D possibly called TRBD1 or TRBD2 (5 bases each). Germline-derived CDR1 and CDR2 are MDHEN and SYDVKM. Trimming cost V 6 bases and J 5 bases, with 19 bases left between them. CDR3 length: 16 amino acids. The CDR3 here is CASSPSRTRGTGELFF. The CDR3 DNA follows: TGTGCCAGCAGCCCCTCTCGGACGAGGGGTACCGGGGAGCTGTTTTTT.

This clonotype showed up many times. The chain combines TRBV11-1 with TRBJ2-7; 8 bases are a match to TRBD2. Losses at the gene ends were 3 bases for V and 2 bases for J; bases not matched to a gene: 21. The CDR3 runs to 20 residues. CDR1 is SGHAT and CDR2 is FQDESV in the germline V gene (reference sequence). The CDR3 sequence: CASSFVPTGTSGSGAYEQYF. DNA for the CDR3: TGTGCCAGCAGCTTTGTTCCGACCGGGACTAGTGGTAGTGGGGCCTACGAGCAGTACTTC. Complete variable domain (other parts from reference TRBV11-1 and TRBJ2-7): EAEVAQSPRYKITEKSQAVAFWCDPISGHATLYWYRQILGQGPELLVQFQDESVVDDSQLPKDRFSAERLKGVDSTLKIQPAELGDSAMYLCASSFVPTGTSGSGAYEQYFGPGTRLTVT.

This chain uses TRBV12-3 or TRBV12-4 with TRBJ1-6, with D maybe TRBD1 (5 bases). CDR3 length: 15 amino acids. V was pared by 3 bases and J by 6 bases, with 12 bases between. CDR3 DNA sequence: TGTGCCAGCAGTTTCCAGACAGCAACTAATTCACCCCTCCACTTT. Its translation is CASSFQTATNSPLHF.

The rearrangement links TRBV7-9 to TRBJ2-5, with D perhaps TRBD1 (6 bases). Germline CDR1 and CDR2: SEHNR and FQNEAQ (reference sequence). Trimming stripped 4 bases from V and 4 bases from J, with 19 bases between. The CDR3 sequence is 16 residues long. DNA for the CDR3: TGTGCCAGCAGCTCCCTGGGTTGGGGGCGGCGAGAGACCCAGTACTTC. It is translated as CASSSLGWGRRETQYF.

The J gene is TRBJ1-5, the V gene TRBV6-1, with D hard to call. The CDR3 loop spans 15 amino acids. Germline CDR1 MNHNS, CDR2 SASEGT. Here the CDR3 DNA reads TGTGCATTTAGGCGTCGTACCGTTGGACATCAGCCCCAGCATTTT. This encodes CAFRRRTVGHQPQHF.

This rearrangement joins TRBV29-1 to TRBJ1-1; tentatively, D is TRBD1 (6 bases). This CDR3 has 13 residues. Germline V CDR1 and CDR2: SQVTM, ANQGSEA. Trimming pared 1 base from V and 12 bases from J, leaving 18 bases between. CDR3 nucleotides: TGCAGCGTTGAAGTCGGGACATCCGGACTGCCTTTCTTT. Translated: CSVEVGTSGLPFF. Looking up the rest from reference TRBV29-1 and TRBJ1-1 gives the full variable domain: SAVISQKPSRDICQRGTSLTIQCQVDSQVTMMFWYRQQPGQSLTLIATANQGSEATYESGFVIDKFPISRPNLTFSTLTVSNMSPEDSSIYLCSVEVGTSGLPFFGQGTRLTVV.

This clonotype occurred a few times. The chain employs TRBV6-1 and TRBJ1-1; tentatively, D is TRBD1 (6 bases). This CDR3 is 16 amino acids long. Between the trimmed V and J ends, which lost 1 base and 3 bases, there was a span of 15 bases. Germline CDR1 MNHNS, CDR2 SASEGT. CDR3: CASSEGRGGLDTEAFF. CDR3 nucleotide sequence: TGTGCCAGCAGTGAAGGCAGGGGAGGGTTGGACACTGAAGCTTTCTTT.

The gene calls are TRBV7-2 and TRBJ2-4; D remains unclear. Trimming left V 5 bases short and J 9 bases short, with 11 bases between. The CDR3 runs 12 residues. Germline assignment: CDR1 SGHTA and CDR2 FQGNSA. CDR3 DNA sequence: TGTGCCAGCAGCCCTCAAGTAGGCATTCAGTACTTC. Its protein is CASSPQVGIQYF.